The clone carrying this T cell receptor beta chain was recorded once. Its antigen is still unknown. The record originates from a study of cytomegalovirus exposure and HLA in healthy donors. General study findings and limits: Cytomegalovirus association was assigned to under 200 TCR beta chains.

This CDR3 has 13 amino acids. The germline CDR1 and CDR2 sequences are LGHNA and YSLEER. The ends lost 6 bases at V and 3 bases at J; junction bases unmatched: 3. PCR used 60 Vbeta primers and 13 Jbeta primers. The repertoire was sequenced with immunoSEQ multiplex PCR; TCRdb's copy has only in-frame clones and lacks some. The sample includes 150,000 or so clones, around 67% of them seen just once. The TCR comes from a man aged 18 to 30 in good health and CMV-seropositive. The material sequenced was PBMCs. The chain has TRBV4-3 and TRBJ1-1; 8 positions agree with TRBD1. CDR3 bases: TGCGCCAGCAGTTTGGACAGGGACACTGAAGCTTTCTTT. It specifies CASSLDRDTEAFF.